This is a list of T cell receptor beta chains from one sample in a study of fetal regulatory T cell absence and autoimmunity. Generated by immunoSEQ multiplex PCR, the TCRdb table keeps only in-frame clones and is missing some. The sample has approximately 94,000 clones, 72% seen once. Sequencing input: pancreas tissue. These receptor sequences come from a male donor with IPEX syndrome. Each CDR3 is given with its conserved first and last residue. Fields, in order: D gene, J gene, clone size, V gene, CDR3 protein, CDR3 DNA. The D gene is left open where the match is weak. Clone size is stated in some rows and not others, as once, few, many or a class when expanded.

D gene: TRBD1; J gene: TRBJ1-6; clone size: NA; V gene: TRBV6-5; CDR3 protein: CATTDRVSPLHF; CDR3 DNA: TGTGCCACCACGGACAGGGTTTCACCCCTCCACTTT
D gene: NA; J gene: TRBJ1-5; clone size: NA; V gene: TRBV7-2; CDR3 protein: CASSLGGGNQPQHF; CDR3 DNA: TGTGCCAGCAGCTTAGGGGGCGGCAATCAGCCCCAGCATTTT
D gene: TRBD2; J gene: TRBJ2-7; clone size: once; V gene: TRBV2; CDR3 protein: CASSESLAGTSYEQYF; CDR3 DNA: TGTGCCAGCAGTGAAAGCCTAGCGGGTACTTCCTACGAGCAGTACTTC
D gene: TRBD2; J gene: TRBJ2-3; clone size: NA; V gene: TRBV14; CDR3 protein: CASSQEWRGGTDTQYF; CDR3 DNA: TGTGCCAGCAGCCAAGAGTGGCGGGGGGGCACAGATACGCAGTATTTT
D gene: TRBD1; J gene: TRBJ1-2; clone size: few; V gene: TRBV5-1; CDR3 protein: CASSAVRQGGGYTF; CDR3 DNA: TGCGCCAGCAGCGCCGTCCGACAGGGGGGCGGCTACACCTTC
D gene: NA; J gene: TRBJ1-2; clone size: NA; V gene: TRBV4-2; CDR3 protein: CASSQVSDGYTF; CDR3 DNA: TGTGCCAGCAGCCAAGTCAGCGATGGCTACACCTTC
D gene: NA; J gene: TRBJ2-5; clone size: NA; V gene: TRBV10-3; CDR3 protein: CAISDLPRGARETQYF; CDR3 DNA: TGTGCCATCAGTGACCTACCCAGGGGGGCCCGGGAGACCCAGTACTTC
D gene: NA; J gene: TRBJ2-7; clone size: NA; V gene: TRBV7-9; CDR3 protein: CASSLRPSNEQYF; CDR3 DNA: TGTGCCAGCAGCTTACGACCGAGTAACGAGCAGTACTTC
D gene: NA; J gene: TRBJ2-1; clone size: NA; V gene: TRBV27; CDR3 protein: CASSLAGQSSINEQFF; CDR3 DNA: TGTGCCAGCAGTTTAGCGGGACAGAGCTCTATCAATGAGCAGTTCTTC
D gene: NA; J gene: TRBJ2-2; clone size: NA; V gene: TRBV4-2; CDR3 protein: CASSQGAGLNTGELFF; CDR3 DNA: TGTGCCAGCAGCCAAGGGGCGGGATTGAACACCGGGGAGCTGTTTTTT
D gene: NA; J gene: TRBJ2-6; clone size: NA; V gene: TRBV5-8; CDR3 protein: CASSYRVGANVLTF; CDR3 DNA: TGTGCCAGCAGCTACAGGGTTGGGGCCAACGTCCTGACTTTC
D gene: NA; J gene: TRBJ1-3; clone size: NA; V gene: TRBV9; CDR3 protein: CASSYGGSGNTIYF; CDR3 DNA: TGTGCCAGCAGCTACGGGGGGTCTGGAAACACCATATATTTT
D gene: NA; J gene: TRBJ2-7; clone size: few; V gene: TRBV7-2; CDR3 protein: CASSLEPGRYEQYF; CDR3 DNA: TGTGCCAGCAGCTTAGAACCAGGGAGGTACGAGCAGTACTTC
D gene: NA; J gene: TRBJ1-5; clone size: NA; V gene: TRBV15; CDR3 protein: CATSSTPVPQHF; CDR3 DNA: TGTGCCACCAGCAGTACTCCGGTCCCCCAGCATTTT
D gene: TRBD2; J gene: TRBJ2-5; clone size: NA; V gene: TRBV18; CDR3 protein: CASSPLIRGGAVETQYF; CDR3 DNA: TGTGCCAGCTCACCACTTATCCGCGGGGGGGCCGTGGAGACCCAGTACTTC
D gene: NA; J gene: TRBJ1-1; clone size: NA; V gene: TRBV7-8; CDR3 protein: CASSRTGGTEAFF; CDR3 DNA: TGTGCCAGCAGCAGAACCGGGGGTACTGAAGCTTTCTTT
D gene: NA; J gene: TRBJ2-3; clone size: NA; V gene: TRBV4-3; CDR3 protein: CASSQAQGGADTQYF; CDR3 DNA: TGCGCCAGCAGCCAAGCCCAAGGGGGGGCAGATACGCAGTATTTT
D gene: TRBD2; J gene: TRBJ2-2; clone size: NA; V gene: TRBV7-2; CDR3 protein: CASSIRILAVNTGELFF; CDR3 DNA: TGTGCCAGCAGCATACGAATACTAGCGGTGAACACCGGGGAGCTGTTTTTT
D gene: NA; J gene: TRBJ2-7; clone size: NA; V gene: TRBV10-3; CDR3 protein: CAISDGALVWNFYEQYF; CDR3 DNA: TGTGCCATCAGTGACGGGGCGCTGGTTTGGAATTTCTACGAGCAGTACTTC
D gene: NA; J gene: TRBJ1-5; clone size: NA; V gene: TRBV21-1; CDR3 protein: CASSWGTGYSNQPQHF; CDR3 DNA: TGTGCCAGCAGCTGGGGGACAGGCTATAGCAATCAGCCCCAGCATTTT
D gene: NA; J gene: TRBJ1-2; clone size: NA; V gene: TRBV5-5; CDR3 protein: CASSLTTGAYGYTF; CDR3 DNA: TGTGCCAGCAGCTTGACGACAGGAGCCTATGGCTACACCTTC
D gene: NA; J gene: TRBJ2-7; clone size: NA; V gene: TRBV4-1; CDR3 protein: CASSQDQAGSYEQYF; CDR3 DNA: TGCGCCAGCAGCCAAGATCAGGCGGGGTCCTACGAGCAGTACTTC
D gene: NA; J gene: TRBJ2-7; clone size: NA; V gene: TRBV4-3; CDR3 protein: CASSQDGQVSSYEQYF; CDR3 DNA: TGCGCCAGCAGCCAAGATGGGCAGGTTAGCTCCTACGAGCAGTACTTC
D gene: TRBD2; J gene: TRBJ2-1; clone size: NA; V gene: TRBV30; CDR3 protein: CAWSVLAGYNEQFF; CDR3 DNA: TGTGCCTGGAGTGTACTAGCGGGTTACAATGAGCAGTTCTTC
D gene: NA; J gene: TRBJ1-5; clone size: NA; V gene: TRBV25-1; CDR3 protein: CASSVSRESQPQHF; CDR3 DNA: TGTGCCAGCAGTGTCAGCAGGGAAAGCCAGCCCCAGCATTTT
D gene: NA; J gene: TRBJ2-1; clone size: NA; V gene: TRBV19; CDR3 protein: CASSKTTDSYNEQFF; CDR3 DNA: TGTGCCAGTAGCAAGACGACGGACTCCTACAATGAGCAGTTCTTC
D gene: TRBD1; J gene: TRBJ2-7; clone size: NA; V gene: TRBV7-9; CDR3 protein: CASSRDSSYEQYF; CDR3 DNA: TGTGCCAGCAGCCGGGACAGCTCCTACGAGCAGTACTTC
D gene: NA; J gene: TRBJ2-5; clone size: NA; V gene: TRBV5-1; CDR3 protein: CASSLEGQETQYF; CDR3 DNA: TGCGCCAGCAGCTTGGAGGGGCAAGAGACCCAGTACTTC
D gene: NA; J gene: TRBJ2-1; clone size: NA; V gene: TRBV5-4; CDR3 protein: CASSVGGPSYNEQFF; CDR3 DNA: TGTGCCAGCAGCGTGGGCGGTCCTTCCTACAATGAGCAGTTCTTC
D gene: NA; J gene: TRBJ2-4; clone size: NA; V gene: TRBV13; CDR3 protein: CASSLGGAKNIQYF; CDR3 DNA: TGTGCCAGCAGCTTGGGGGGAGCCAAAAACATTCAGTACTTC
D gene: NA; J gene: TRBJ2-5; clone size: NA; V gene: TRBV29-1; CDR3 protein: CSVEDPGDQETQYF; CDR3 DNA: TGCAGCGTTGAAGATCCAGGGGATCAAGAGACCCAGTACTTC
D gene: NA; J gene: TRBJ1-6; clone size: NA; V gene: TRBV27; CDR3 protein: CASRGLGGGSPLHF; CDR3 DNA: TGTGCCAGCAGGGGACTGGGGGGCGGATCACCCCTCCACTTT
D gene: TRBD1; J gene: TRBJ1-5; clone size: once; V gene: TRBV5-1; CDR3 protein: CASRNDRAPIGDQPQHF; CDR3 DNA: TGCGCCAGCAGAAACGACAGGGCCCCAATCGGAGATCAGCCCCAGCATTTT
D gene: TRBD2; J gene: TRBJ2-5; clone size: NA; V gene: TRBV7-2; CDR3 protein: CASRILAGVETQYF; CDR3 DNA: TGTGCCAGCAGAATACTAGCGGGAGTGGAGACCCAGTACTTC
D gene: NA; J gene: TRBJ2-3; clone size: NA; V gene: TRBV23-1; CDR3 protein: CANPQGWGRGSTDTQYF; CDR3 DNA: TGCGCCAATCCCCAAGGGTGGGGCAGGGGTAGCACAGATACGCAGTATTTT
D gene: NA; J gene: TRBJ2-7; clone size: few; V gene: TRBV9; CDR3 protein: CASSVGQDPSYEQYF; CDR3 DNA: TGTGCCAGCAGCGTAGGACAGGATCCTTCCTACGAGCAGTACTTC
D gene: TRBD2; J gene: TRBJ2-3; clone size: NA; V gene: TRBV7-2; CDR3 protein: CASSPPGLAGGNTQYF; CDR3 DNA: TGTGCCAGCAGCCCTCCGGGACTAGCGGGGGGTAATACGCAGTATTTT
D gene: NA; J gene: TRBJ2-3; clone size: few; V gene: TRBV6-1; CDR3 protein: CASSEDWGTDTQYF; CDR3 DNA: TGTGCCAGCAGTGAAGATTGGGGTACAGATACGCAGTATTTT
D gene: NA; J gene: TRBJ2-1; clone size: NA; V gene: TRBV11-3; CDR3 protein: CASSLSYLAEGNEQFF; CDR3 DNA: TGTGCCAGCAGCTTATCCTACTTAGCGGAGGGCAATGAGCAGTTCTTC
D gene: NA; J gene: TRBJ2-5; clone size: NA; V gene: TRBV27; CDR3 protein: CASTRARGETQYF; CDR3 DNA: TGTGCCAGCACGAGGGCCAGAGGAGAGACCCAGTACTTC
D gene: NA; J gene: TRBJ2-7; clone size: few; V gene: TRBV6-5; CDR3 protein: CASSYEPRQGGEQYF; CDR3 DNA: TGTGCCAGCAGTTACGAACCCAGACAGGGAGGCGAGCAGTACTTC
D gene: NA; J gene: TRBJ2-2; clone size: NA; V gene: TRBV4-1; CDR3 protein: CASSLWGPPGELFF; CDR3 DNA: TGCGCCAGCAGCCTCTGGGGTCCTCCCGGGGAGCTGTTTTTT
D gene: TRBD2; J gene: TRBJ2-7; clone size: NA; V gene: TRBV27; CDR3 protein: CASGLGLASYEQYF; CDR3 DNA: TGTGCCAGCGGTTTGGGACTAGCCTCCTACGAGCAGTACTTC
D gene: TRBD1; J gene: TRBJ1-1; clone size: NA; V gene: TRBV29-1; CDR3 protein: CSVEVQGGTEAFF; CDR3 DNA: TGCAGCGTTGAAGTGCAGGGGGGCACTGAAGCTTTCTTT
D gene: NA; J gene: TRBJ1-5; clone size: NA; V gene: TRBV12-2; CDR3 protein: CASRATGGCQPQHF; CDR3 DNA: TGTGCAAGTCGCGCCACAGGGGGCTGCCAGCCCCAGCATTTT
D gene: TRBD1; J gene: TRBJ2-7; clone size: NA; V gene: TRBV9; CDR3 protein: CASSPRQGYEQYF; CDR3 DNA: TGTGCCAGCAGCCCCCGACAGGGATACGAGCAGTACTTC
D gene: NA; J gene: TRBJ2-2; clone size: NA; V gene: TRBV7-9; CDR3 protein: CASSLKVIGELFF; CDR3 DNA: TGTGCCAGCAGCTTAAAGGTGATCGGGGAGCTGTTTTTT
D gene: NA; J gene: TRBJ2-5; clone size: NA; V gene: TRBV7-9; CDR3 protein: CASSLAGTGSGKTQYF; CDR3 DNA: TGTGCCAGCAGCTTAGCGGGAACAGGGTCCGGGAAGACCCAGTACTTC
D gene: NA; J gene: TRBJ2-1; clone size: NA; V gene: TRBV6-4; CDR3 protein: CASSDLGGANRDEQFF; CDR3 DNA: TGTGCCAGCAGTGACTTGGGGGGGGCGAATCGCGATGAGCAGTTCTTC
D gene: NA; J gene: TRBJ1-5; clone size: NA; V gene: TRBV6-4; CDR3 protein: CASHRTAANQPQHF; CDR3 DNA: TGTGCCAGCCACCGAACGGCAGCCAATCAGCCCCAGCATTTT
D gene: NA; J gene: TRBJ1-3; clone size: NA; V gene: TRBV5-1; CDR3 protein: CASSLTNSGNTIYF; CDR3 DNA: TGCGCCAGCAGCTTGACAAACTCTGGAAACACCATATATTTT
D gene: TRBD2; J gene: TRBJ2-7; clone size: few; V gene: TRBV7-9; CDR3 protein: CASSLGLPGLATDEQYF; CDR3 DNA: TGTGCCAGCAGCTTGGGTTTACCGGGACTAGCTACCGACGAGCAGTACTTC
D gene: TRBD2; J gene: TRBJ2-1; clone size: NA; V gene: TRBV5-4; CDR3 protein: CASSLLSSGNYEQFF; CDR3 DNA: TGTGCCAGCAGCTTGTTGTCTAGCGGGAATTATGAGCAGTTCTTC
D gene: NA; J gene: TRBJ2-7; clone size: NA; V gene: TRBV18; CDR3 protein: CASSSTNTRGEQYF; CDR3 DNA: TGTGCCAGCTCCTCGACCAATACTCGGGGCGAGCAGTACTTC
D gene: TRBD1; J gene: TRBJ2-2; clone size: NA; V gene: TRBV19; CDR3 protein: CASSIGTGRENTGELFF; CDR3 DNA: TGTGCCAGTAGTATCGGGACAGGGCGGGAGAACACCGGGGAGCTGTTTTTT